The 21 T cell receptor beta chains given below trace back to one sample, sequenced in a study of T cell changes during pregnancy in multiple sclerosis. Generated by immunoSEQ multiplex PCR, the TCRdb table keeps only in-frame clones and is missing some. The profile shows about 88,000 clones, roughly 90% of them singletons. The sample here was peripheral blood, taken in the first trimester of pregnancy. The receptor source for this set is a female donor with multiple sclerosis, enrolled in a pregnancy study.

This clone appeared once. This rearrangement joins TRBV30 to TRBJ1-5; maybe TRBD1 (6 bases). This CDR3 has 15 amino acids. V was trimmed by 0 bases and J by 6 bases, leaving 15 bases between them. Germline CDR1 GTSNPN, CDR2 SVGIG (reference sequence). CDR3 in DNA: TGTGCCTGGAGTGTAGGTGGCCAGGGGACTCAGCCCCAGCATTTT. It specifies CAWSVGGQGTQPQHF.

The chain is built from TRBV30 and TRBJ1-1, with D unclear. CDR1 is GTSNPN, CDR2 SVGIG, per germline (reference sequence). Trimming took 7 bases from V and 2 from J, leaving 8 bases between them. CDR3 length: 11 amino acids. CDR3 protein: CAFASNTEAFF. The CDR3 DNA reads TGTGCCTTCGCGAGTAACACTGAAGCTTTCTTT. Using reference TRBV30 and TRBJ1-1 for the parts outside the CDR3, the full variable domain is SQTIHQWPATLVQPVGSPLSLECTVEGTSNPNLYWYRQAAGRGLQLLFYSVGIGQISSEVPQNLSASRPQDRQFILSSKKLLLSDSGFYLCAFASNTEAFFGQGTRLTVV.

The chain combines TRBV2 with TRBJ2-7; 7 positions agree with TRBD2. This CDR3 has 17 residues. V gave up 1 base and J gave up 3 bases; unmatched junction bases: 12. In germline, CDR1 is SNHLY, CDR2 FYNNEI. Here the CDR3 DNA reads TGTGCCAGCAGTGAAGATAGGCGCGGGGGACTGAGCTACGAGCAGTACTTC. Amino acid sequence: CASSEDRRGGLSYEQYF.

The rearrangement joins TRBV12-5 to TRBJ2-2, with 10 bases that match TRBD1. The CDR3 contains 16 residues. V trimming: 6 bases; J trimming: 7 bases; junction bases outside the gene matches: 11. Per germline, CDR1 LGHNT and CDR2 FRNRAP. The CDR3, as DNA: TGTGCTAGTGGCCGATTTACCGGGACAGGGGACGGGGAGCTGTTTTTT. Its translation: CASGRFTGTGDGELFF. Full variable domain (rest looked up from reference TRBV12-5 and TRBJ2-2): DARVTQTPRHKVTEMGQEVTMRCQPILGHNTVFWYRQTMMQGLELLAYFRNRAPLDDSGMPKDRFSAEMPDATLATLKIQPSEPRDSAVYFCASGRFTGTGDGELFFGEGSRLTVL.

This chain connects TRBV28 to TRBJ1-3; no definite D call. V shed 1 base and J shed 0 bases, with 10 bases lying between them. The CDR3 is 16 amino acids. CDR1 is MDHEN, CDR2 SYDVKM, per germline. CDR3 loop: CASSLLRGRSGNTIYF. DNA for the CDR3: TGTGCCAGCAGTTTATTACGGGGTCGCTCTGGAAACACCATATATTTT.

The genes are TRBV5-1 and TRBJ1-1; D is possibly TRBD1 (5 bases). Germline assignment: CDR1 SGHRS and CDR2 YFSETQ. Trimming cost V 8 bases and J 0 bases, with 17 bases left between them. This CDR3 region has 15 residues. The CDR3 sequence is CARGSQGPMNTEAFF. In DNA form, the CDR3 reads TGCGCCAGGGGTTCCCAGGGCCCCATGAACACTGAAGCTTTCTTT.

The chain uses TRBV30 and TRBJ1-2, with unresolved D. CDR3 size: 16 residues. V lost 1 base to trimming and J lost 1 base, with 16 bases between them. CDR1 and CDR2 from the germline V gene are GTSNPN and SVGIG (reference sequence). The CDR3 coding sequence is TGTGCCTGGAGTGACCCTAGGCGGGCTAATAACTATGGCTACACCTTC. Protein product: CAWSDPRRANNYGYTF.

The chain couples TRBV6-9 to TRBJ1-4; 7 bases align to TRBD1. The CDR3 has 13 amino acids. From germline, CDR1 is MNHGY and CDR2 SVAAGI. Germline trimming cut 8 bases from V and 5 bases from J; bases unmatched to any gene: 5. The CDR3 here is CASPGGENEKLFF. CDR3 nucleotide sequence: TGTGCCAGCCCAGGGGGAGAGAATGAAAAACTGTTTTTT.

This clone was recorded only once. The chain employs TRBV6-5 and TRBJ2-1; TRBD2 aligns across 14 bases. The CDR3 is made up of 15 amino acids. V dropped 5 bases and J dropped 11; count of bases not matched to a gene: 8. Per germline, CDR1 MNHEY and CDR2 SVGAGI. The CDR3 nucleotides are TGTGCCAGCAGTAGAACCGGGACTAGCGGGAGTCAGCAGTTCTTC. Amino acid sequence: CASSRTGTSGSQQFF.

This clone was counted once. The chain employs TRBV19 and TRBJ2-1, with 8 bases lining up with TRBD1. V lost 5 bases to trimming and J lost 6 bases; unmatched junction nucleotides: 3. Germline assignment: CDR1 LNHDA and CDR2 SQIVND (reference sequence). This CDR3 is 13 amino acids long. DNA of the CDR3: TGTGCCAGTAGTGCCACAGGGGGCAATGAGCAGTTCTTC. It encodes CASSATGGNEQFF.

The rearrangement links TRBV29-1 to TRBJ1-3; 8 bases align to TRBD1. CDR1 and CDR2 from the germline V gene are SQVTM and ANQGSEA. V lost 6 bases to trimming and J lost 0 bases; unmatched junction nucleotides: 13. CDR3 length: 17 residues. The CDR3 sequence is CSVARDRPLSSGNTIYF. The CDR3 bases are TGCAGCGTGGCCCGGGACAGGCCCCTGAGCTCTGGAAACACCATATATTTT.

V and J are TRBV6-1 and TRBJ1-2, with 8 bases fitting TRBD1. This CDR3 contains 14 residues. In germline, CDR1 is MNHNS, CDR2 SASEGT. The V and J ends lost 6 bases and 6 bases, in that order; junction bases with no gene match: 9. CDR3 sequence (DNA): TGTGCCAGCAGCCTCCGGGACAGGAAGGATGGCTACACCTTC. Its translation is CASSLRDRKDGYTF.

The chain combines TRBV29-1 with TRBJ1-5; TRBD1 matches 7 bases. This CDR3 has 14 amino acids. Germline-derived CDR1 and CDR2 are SQVTM and ANQGSEA. J gave up 5 bases and V 4 bases, and 8 bases lay outside the gene matches. The CDR3 sequence: CSVGTGQADQPQHF. Here the CDR3 DNA reads TGCAGCGTTGGGACAGGCCAAGCAGATCAGCCCCAGCATTTT.

As DNA, the CDR3 is TGCGCCAGCAGCAGCCGGGACAGTGACACTGAAGCTTTCTTT. Amino acid sequence: CASSSRDSDTEAFF. The chain carries TRBV5-1 and TRBJ1-1, with 7 bases fitting TRBD1. Per germline, CDR1 SGHRS and CDR2 YFSETQ. The CDR3 runs 14 residues. V trimming: 4 bases; J trimming: 3 bases; junction bases outside the gene matches: 6.

The genes are TRBV10-2 and TRBJ2-1; the match to TRBD2 covers 7 bases. Germline V gives CDR1 WSHSY, CDR2 SAAADI. The J segment lost 6 bases and the V segment lost 8 bases, leaving 10 bases of the junction unmatched. This CDR3 is 14 amino acids long. The CDR3 DNA follows: TGCGCCAGCGGACGAAGAGCGGGGCTCAATGAGCAGTTCTTC. Its translation: CASGRRAGLNEQFF.

DNA of the CDR3: TGTGCCAGCAGTGAATTTCAGGGGGCTAGCGTAGTGGTGGTCAAAAACATTCAGTACTTC. It is translated as CASSEFQGASVVVVKNIQYF. The V call is TRBV6-1, the J call TRBJ2-4; the match to TRBD1 covers 8 bases. With 2 bases clipped from V and 3 bases from J, the junction kept 18 bases outside the gene matches. The CDR3 contains 20 residues. Germline V gene lookup returns CDR1 MNHNS and CDR2 SASEGT.

The chain combines TRBV30 with TRBJ2-1; possible D gene TRBD2, 6 bases. The V and J ends lost 3 bases and 7 bases respectively, with 10 bases between them. CDR1 and CDR2 (germline): GTSNPN, SVGIG (reference sequence). This CDR3 is 12 amino acids long. In DNA form, the CDR3 reads TGTGCCTGGAGGTTTGGGGGGAATGAGCAGTTCTTC. Translation gives CAWRFGGNEQFF.

This clone was recorded only once. The chain combines TRBV2 with TRBJ2-7; 14 bases fit TRBD2. J lost 1 base, V lost 8 bases, and 7 bases had no gene match. Germline V gene lookup returns CDR1 SNHLY and CDR2 FYNNEI. This CDR3 has 16 amino acids. The CDR3 nucleotides read TGTGCCAGCCCGGGGACTAGCGGGAGTAAGTCCTACGAGCAGTACTTC. Its translation: CASPGTSGSKSYEQYF. The whole variable domain, filled in from reference TRBV2 and TRBJ2-7, reads EPEVTQTPSHQVTQMGQEVILRCVPISNHLYFYWYRQILGQKVEFLVSFYNNEISEKSEIFDDQFSVERPDGSNFTLKIRSTKLEDSAMYFCASPGTSGSKSYEQYFGPGTRLTVT.

The chain carries TRBV4-1 and TRBJ2-7, with unresolved D. From germline, CDR1 is MGHRA and CDR2 YSYEKL. The CDR3 totals 14 residues. Trimming pared 1 base from V and 2 bases from J, leaving 9 bases between. The CDR3 DNA reads as TGCGCCAGCAGCCAAGCGGTAGCAGCCTACGAGCAGTACTTC. This codes for CASSQAVAAYEQYF.

As for this clone: Different DNA sequences within this sample yield the same CDR3. CDR3 coding DNA: TGTGCCAGCAGCCCGGGGACAGGGGGCCTCTACGAGCAGTACTTC. It codes for CASSPGTGGLYEQYF. This sequence joins TRBV7-9 and TRBJ2-7, with TRBD1 matching over 12 bases. V shed 5 bases and J 3 bases; nucleotides not matched to a gene: 5. This CDR3 has 15 amino acids. Germline assignment: CDR1 SEHNR and CDR2 FQNEAQ (reference sequence).

In DNA form, the CDR3 reads TGCAGCGTAATCCAGGGAGGCGGCGGCTATGGCTACACCTTC. It specifies CSVIQGGGGYGYTF. The rearrangement joins TRBV29-1 to TRBJ1-2; perhaps TRBD1 as D (5 bases). CDR3 length: 14 residues. CDR1 is SQVTM and CDR2 is ANQGSEA in the germline V gene. V was pared by 6 bases and J by 4 bases, with 18 bases between.